This T cell receptor beta chain was recovered during a study of cytomegalovirus exposure and HLA in healthy donors. Concerning this clone itself: Its matching antigen is unknown.

Study observations and caveats: Earlier analysis yielded a pattern in which most TCR beta V segments were productive about 90% or about 30% of the time.

In nominal health when sampled, donors likely had unrecorded immune exposures nonetheless. 60 Vbeta and 13 Jbeta primers were used in PCR. Produced via immunoSEQ multiplex PCR; TCRdb's table is partial and in-frame only. Of some 94,000 clones detected, just under 70% appear once; the ten largest clones hold approximately 2.9%. Germline assignment: CDR1 SGHNT and CDR2 YYREEE (reference sequence). CDR3 length equals 14 residues. Trimming took 0 bases from V and 4 from J, leaving 5 bases between them. The TCR originated in a middle-aged man in good health and CMV-seronegative. V gene TRBV5-4 combines with J gene TRBJ1-6; D is ambiguous. Sample: PBMCs. CDR3 bases: TGTGCCAGCAGCTTGGGTCAGTATAATTCACCCCTCCACTTT. Its protein is CASSLGQYNSPLHF.